This TCR beta chain was obtained from a study of blood T cell repertoires in COVID-19. Germline CDR1 is MDHEN and CDR2 is SYDVKM. The CDR3 runs to 14 residues. The V end was cut by 5 bases, the J end by 8 bases, with 18 bases between. Libraries were prepared by immunoSEQ multiplex PCR; TCRdb keeps only in-frame clonotypes and omits some of them. The table includes about 240,000 clones, approximately 85% detected once. The TCR was taken from a man in his fifties with COVID-19, enrolled during active disease. This sequence joins TRBV28 and TRBJ1-2, with TRBD1 as a possible D gene (6 bases). Sequences were obtained from peripheral blood. CDR3 in amino acids: CASSPPTGRDGYTF. The CDR3 DNA reads as TGTGCCAGCAGTCCCCCGACAGGAAGGGACGGCTACACCTTC.